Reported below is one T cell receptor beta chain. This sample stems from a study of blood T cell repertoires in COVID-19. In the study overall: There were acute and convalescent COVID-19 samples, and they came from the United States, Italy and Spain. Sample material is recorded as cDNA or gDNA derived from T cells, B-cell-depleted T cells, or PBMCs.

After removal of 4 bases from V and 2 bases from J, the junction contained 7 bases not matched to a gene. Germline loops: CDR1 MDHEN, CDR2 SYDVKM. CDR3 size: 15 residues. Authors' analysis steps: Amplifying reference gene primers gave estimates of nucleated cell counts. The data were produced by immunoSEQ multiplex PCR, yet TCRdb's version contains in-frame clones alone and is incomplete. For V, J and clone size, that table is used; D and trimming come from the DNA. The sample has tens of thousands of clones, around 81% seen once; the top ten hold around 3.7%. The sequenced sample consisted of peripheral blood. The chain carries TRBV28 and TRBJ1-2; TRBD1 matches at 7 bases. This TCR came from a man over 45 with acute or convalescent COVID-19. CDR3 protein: CASSSTGPFNYGYTF. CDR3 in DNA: TGTGCCAGCAGTTCGACAGGGCCCTTCAACTATGGCTACACCTTC.